Sequencing of this TCR beta chain was carried out in a study of blood T cell repertoires in COVID-19. As for the study in general: Researchers got acute and convalescent COVID-19 samples from the United States, Italy and Spain. The cDNA or gDNA used as material had been derived from T cells, B-cell-depleted T cells, or PBMCs.

Original data processing: Researchers report that nucleated cell counts were estimated from reference gene primer amplification. Clones were sequenced by immunoSEQ multiplex PCR, and TCRdb holds only the in-frame ones, with some missing. That table is the source of V, J and clone size, and D and trimming were worked out from the DNA. The sample lists under 300,000 clones, less than 85% seen once, with 4.5% to 6% in the top ten. The source material was peripheral blood. The sequence derives from a woman aged 80 or over with active or convalescent COVID-19.

CDR3 in amino acids: CASSLDWRERPFYEQYF. In DNA, the CDR3 is TGCGCCAGCAGCTTGGATTGGCGGGAGAGACCCTTCTACGAGCAGTACTTC. The chain couples TRBV5-1 to TRBJ2-7; 7 bases match TRBD2. The CDR3 runs 17 residues. Germline CDR1 SGHRS, CDR2 YFSETQ. The junction had 12 bases not matched to a gene; V was cut back by 0 bases and J by 3 bases.